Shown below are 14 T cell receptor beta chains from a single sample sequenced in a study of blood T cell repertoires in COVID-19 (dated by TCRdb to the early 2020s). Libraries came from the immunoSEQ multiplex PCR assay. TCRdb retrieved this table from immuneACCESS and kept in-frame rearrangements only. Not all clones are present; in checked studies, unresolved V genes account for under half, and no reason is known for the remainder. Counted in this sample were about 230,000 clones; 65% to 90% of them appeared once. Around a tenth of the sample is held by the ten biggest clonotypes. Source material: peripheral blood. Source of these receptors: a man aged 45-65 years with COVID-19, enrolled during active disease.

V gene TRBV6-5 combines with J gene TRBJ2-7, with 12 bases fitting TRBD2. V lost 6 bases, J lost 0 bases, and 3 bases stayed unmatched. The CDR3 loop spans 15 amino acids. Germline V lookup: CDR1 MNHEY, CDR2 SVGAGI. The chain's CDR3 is CASSLGLAGSYEQYF. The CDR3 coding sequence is TGTGCCAGCAGCTTGGGACTAGCGGGCTCCTACGAGCAGTACTTC.

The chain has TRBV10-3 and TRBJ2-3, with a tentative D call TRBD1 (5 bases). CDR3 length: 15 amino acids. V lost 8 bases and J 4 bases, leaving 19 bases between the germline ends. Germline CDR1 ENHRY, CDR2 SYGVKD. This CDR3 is CAIAGSVTVPDTQYF. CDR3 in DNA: TGTGCCATCGCTGGATCCGTGACAGTGCCAGATACGCAGTATTTT.

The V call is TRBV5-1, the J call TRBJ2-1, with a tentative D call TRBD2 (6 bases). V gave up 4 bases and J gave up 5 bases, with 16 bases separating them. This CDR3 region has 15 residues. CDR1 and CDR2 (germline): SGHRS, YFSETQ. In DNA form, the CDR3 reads TGCGCCAGCAGCGTAAATTCCGGGACTCACAATGAGCAGTTCTTC. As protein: CASSVNSGTHNEQFF.

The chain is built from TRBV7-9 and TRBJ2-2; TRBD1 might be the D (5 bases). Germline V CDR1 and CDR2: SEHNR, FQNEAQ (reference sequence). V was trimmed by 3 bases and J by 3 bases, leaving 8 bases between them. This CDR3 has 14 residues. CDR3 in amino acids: CASSFSGYTGELFF. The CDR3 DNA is TGTGCCAGCAGCTTTTCAGGGTACACCGGGGAGCTGTTTTTT.

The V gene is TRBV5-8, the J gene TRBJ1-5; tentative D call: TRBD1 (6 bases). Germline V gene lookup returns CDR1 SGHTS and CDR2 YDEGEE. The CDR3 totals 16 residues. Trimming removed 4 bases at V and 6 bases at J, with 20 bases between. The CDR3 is CASSPRGGPQGQPQHF. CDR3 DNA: TGTGCCAGCAGCCCTCGCGGGGGGCCACAGGGTCAGCCCCAGCATTTT.

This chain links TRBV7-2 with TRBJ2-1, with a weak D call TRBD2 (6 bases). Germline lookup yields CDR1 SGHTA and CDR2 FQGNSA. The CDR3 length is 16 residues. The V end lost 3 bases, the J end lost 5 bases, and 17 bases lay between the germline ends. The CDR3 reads CASSLRPGLKNNEQFF. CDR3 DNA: TGTGCCAGCAGCTTGAGGCCGGGACTTAAAAACAATGAGCAGTTCTTC. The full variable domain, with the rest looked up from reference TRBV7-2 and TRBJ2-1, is GAGVSQSPSNKVTEKGKDVELRCDPISGHTALYWYRQSLGQGLEFLIYFQGNSAPDKSGLPSDRFSAERTGGSVSTLTIQRTQQEDSAVYLCASSLRPGLKNNEQFFGPGTRLTVL.

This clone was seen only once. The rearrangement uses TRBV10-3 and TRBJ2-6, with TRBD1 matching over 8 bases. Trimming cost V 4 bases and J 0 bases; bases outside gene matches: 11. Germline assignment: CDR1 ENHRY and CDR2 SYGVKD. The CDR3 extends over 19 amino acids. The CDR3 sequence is CAISGGRDRPSSGANVLTF. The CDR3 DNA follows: TGTGCCATCAGTGGAGGGCGGGACAGGCCATCCTCTGGGGCCAACGTCCTGACTTTC.

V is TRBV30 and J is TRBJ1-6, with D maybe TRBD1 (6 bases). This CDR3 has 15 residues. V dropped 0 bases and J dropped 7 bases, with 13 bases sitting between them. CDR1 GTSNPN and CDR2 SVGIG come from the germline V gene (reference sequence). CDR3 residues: CAWSVQGSNNSPLHF. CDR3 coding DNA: TGTGCCTGGAGTGTACAGGGCAGTAACAATTCACCCCTCCACTTT.

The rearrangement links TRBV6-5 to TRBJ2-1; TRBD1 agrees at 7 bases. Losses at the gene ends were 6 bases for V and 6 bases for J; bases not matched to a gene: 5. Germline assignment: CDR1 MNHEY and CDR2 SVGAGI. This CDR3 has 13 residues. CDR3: CASSKTGVNEQFF. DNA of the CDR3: TGTGCCAGCAGCAAAACAGGGGTCAATGAGCAGTTCTTC.

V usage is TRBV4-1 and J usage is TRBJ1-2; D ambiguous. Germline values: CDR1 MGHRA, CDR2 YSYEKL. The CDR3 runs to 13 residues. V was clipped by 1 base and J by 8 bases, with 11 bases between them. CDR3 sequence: CASSQGEGGGYTF. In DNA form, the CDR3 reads TGCGCCAGCAGCCAAGGGGAGGGAGGGGGCTACACCTTC.

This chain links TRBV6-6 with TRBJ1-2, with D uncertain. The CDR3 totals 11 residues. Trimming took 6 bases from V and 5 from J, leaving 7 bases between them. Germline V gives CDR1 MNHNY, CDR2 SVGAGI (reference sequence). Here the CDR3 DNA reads TGTGCCAGCAGGGACTATTATGGCTACACCTTC. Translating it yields CASRDYYGYTF.

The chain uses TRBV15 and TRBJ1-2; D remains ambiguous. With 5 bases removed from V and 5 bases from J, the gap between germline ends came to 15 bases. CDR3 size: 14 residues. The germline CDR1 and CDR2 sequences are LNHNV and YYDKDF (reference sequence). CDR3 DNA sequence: TGTGCCACCAGCCCTCCTCTCCGAGCTTATGGCTACACCTTC. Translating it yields CATSPPLRAYGYTF.

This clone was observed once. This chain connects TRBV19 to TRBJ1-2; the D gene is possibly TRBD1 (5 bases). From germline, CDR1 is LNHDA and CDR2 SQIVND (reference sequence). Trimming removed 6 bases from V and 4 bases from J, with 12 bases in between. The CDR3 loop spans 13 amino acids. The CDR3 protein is CASRVRETYGYTF. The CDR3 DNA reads TGTGCCAGTAGAGTCAGGGAAACCTATGGCTACACCTTC.

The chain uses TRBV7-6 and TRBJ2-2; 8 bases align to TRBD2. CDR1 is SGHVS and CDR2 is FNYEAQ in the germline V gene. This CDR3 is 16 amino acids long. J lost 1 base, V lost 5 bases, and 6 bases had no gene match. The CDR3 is CASSGPSGLNTGELFF. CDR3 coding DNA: TGTGCCAGCAGCGGACCTAGCGGGTTGAACACCGGGGAGCTGTTTTTT.